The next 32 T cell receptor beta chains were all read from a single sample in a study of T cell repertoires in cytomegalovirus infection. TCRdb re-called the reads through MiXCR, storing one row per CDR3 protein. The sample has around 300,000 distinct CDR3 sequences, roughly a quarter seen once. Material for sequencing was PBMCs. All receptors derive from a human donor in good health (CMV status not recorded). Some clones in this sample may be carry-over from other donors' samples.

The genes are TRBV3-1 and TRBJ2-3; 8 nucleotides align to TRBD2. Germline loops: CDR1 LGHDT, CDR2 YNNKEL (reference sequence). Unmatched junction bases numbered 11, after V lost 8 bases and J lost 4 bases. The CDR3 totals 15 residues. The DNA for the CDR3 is TGTGCCAGCCGGCCCGGGGGGGGAGAGTCAGATACGCAGTATTTT. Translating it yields CASRPGGGESDTQYF.

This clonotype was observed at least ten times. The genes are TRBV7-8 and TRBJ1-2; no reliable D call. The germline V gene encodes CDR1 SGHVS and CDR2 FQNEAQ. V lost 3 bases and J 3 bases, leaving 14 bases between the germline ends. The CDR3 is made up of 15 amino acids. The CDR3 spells CASSFRGPQDYGYTF. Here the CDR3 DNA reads TGTGCCAGCAGCTTCAGAGGGCCCCAGGACTATGGCTACACCTTC.

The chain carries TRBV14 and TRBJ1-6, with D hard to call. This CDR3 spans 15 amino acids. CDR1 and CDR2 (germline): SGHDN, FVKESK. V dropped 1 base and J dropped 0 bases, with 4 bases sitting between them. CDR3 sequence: CASSQASSYNSPLHF. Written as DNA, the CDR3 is TGTGCCAGCAGCCAAGCGAGCTCCTATAATTCACCCCTCCACTTT.

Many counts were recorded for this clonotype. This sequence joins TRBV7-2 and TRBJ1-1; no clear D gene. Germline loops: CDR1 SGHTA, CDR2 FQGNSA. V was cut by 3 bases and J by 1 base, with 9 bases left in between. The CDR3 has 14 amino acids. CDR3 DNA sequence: TGTGCCAGCAGCTTTTTTGGGGAGAACACTGAAGCTTTCTTT. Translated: CASSFFGENTEAFF.

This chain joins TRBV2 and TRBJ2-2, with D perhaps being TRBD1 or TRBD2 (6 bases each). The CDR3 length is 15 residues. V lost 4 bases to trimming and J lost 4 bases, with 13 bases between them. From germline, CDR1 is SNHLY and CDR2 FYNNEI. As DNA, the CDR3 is TGTGCCAGCAGTGCGGGGGCGACTACCACCGGGGAGCTGTTTTTT. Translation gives CASSAGATTTGELFF. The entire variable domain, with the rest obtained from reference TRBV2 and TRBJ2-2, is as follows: EPEVTQTPSHQVTQMGQEVILRCVPISNHLYFYWYRQILGQKVEFLVSFYNNEISEKSEIFDDQFSVERPDGSNFTLKIRSTKLEDSAMYFCASSAGATTTGELFFGEGSRLTVL.

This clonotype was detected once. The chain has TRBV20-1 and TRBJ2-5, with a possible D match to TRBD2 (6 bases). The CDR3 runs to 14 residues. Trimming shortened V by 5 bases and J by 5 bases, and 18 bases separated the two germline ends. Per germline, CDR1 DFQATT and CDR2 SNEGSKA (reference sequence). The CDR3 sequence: CSAPKEGTQETQYF. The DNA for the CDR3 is TGCAGTGCTCCAAAGGAGGGAACACAGGAGACCCAGTACTTC.

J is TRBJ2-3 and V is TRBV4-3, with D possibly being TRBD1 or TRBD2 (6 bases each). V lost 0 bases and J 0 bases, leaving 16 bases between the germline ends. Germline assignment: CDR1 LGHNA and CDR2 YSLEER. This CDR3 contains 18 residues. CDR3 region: CASSQDGGQGSSTDTQYF. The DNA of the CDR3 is TGCGCCAGCAGCCAAGATGGAGGGCAGGGGTCGAGCACAGATACGCAGTATTTT.

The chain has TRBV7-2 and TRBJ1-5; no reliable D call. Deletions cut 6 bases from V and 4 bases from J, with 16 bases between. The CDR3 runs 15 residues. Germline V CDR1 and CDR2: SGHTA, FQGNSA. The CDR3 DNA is TGTGCCAGCAGTCTATTTTGGGCCGAAAATCAGCCCCAGCATTTT. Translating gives CASSLFWAENQPQHF.

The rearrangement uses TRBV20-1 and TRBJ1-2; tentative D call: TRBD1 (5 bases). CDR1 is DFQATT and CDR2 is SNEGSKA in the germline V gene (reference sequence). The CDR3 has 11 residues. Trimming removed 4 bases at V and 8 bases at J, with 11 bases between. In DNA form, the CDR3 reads TGCAGTGCTACTTTATGGGACGGCTACACCTTC. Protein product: CSATLWDGYTF.

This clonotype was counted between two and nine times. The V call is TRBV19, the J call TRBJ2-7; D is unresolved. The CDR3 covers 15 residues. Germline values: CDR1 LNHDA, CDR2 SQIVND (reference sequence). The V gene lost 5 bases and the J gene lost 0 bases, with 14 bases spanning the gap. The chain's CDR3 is CASSAREATSYEQYF. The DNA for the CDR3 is TGTGCCAGTAGTGCCCGCGAAGCTACCTCCTACGAGCAGTACTTC.

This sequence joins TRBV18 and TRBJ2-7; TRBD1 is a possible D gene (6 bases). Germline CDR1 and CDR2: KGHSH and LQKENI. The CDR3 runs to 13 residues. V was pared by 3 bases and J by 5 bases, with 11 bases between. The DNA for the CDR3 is TGTGCCAGCTCACCTAATACAGGGAACGAGCAGTACTTC. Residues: CASSPNTGNEQYF.

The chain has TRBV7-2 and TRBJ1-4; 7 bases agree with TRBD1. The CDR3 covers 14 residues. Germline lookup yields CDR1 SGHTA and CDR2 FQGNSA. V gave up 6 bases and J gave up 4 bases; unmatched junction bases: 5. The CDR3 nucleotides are TGTGCCAGCAGTCGCGGGACAGTTAATGAAAAACTGTTTTTT. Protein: CASSRGTVNEKLFF.

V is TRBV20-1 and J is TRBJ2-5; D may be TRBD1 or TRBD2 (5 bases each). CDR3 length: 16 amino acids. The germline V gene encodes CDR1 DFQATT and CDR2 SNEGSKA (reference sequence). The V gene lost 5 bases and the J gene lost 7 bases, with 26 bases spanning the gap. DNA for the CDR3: TGCAGTGCTCCCCCCCCCGGGGCTGCTGGAACACCGACCCAGTACTTC. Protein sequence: CSAPPPGAAGTPTQYF.

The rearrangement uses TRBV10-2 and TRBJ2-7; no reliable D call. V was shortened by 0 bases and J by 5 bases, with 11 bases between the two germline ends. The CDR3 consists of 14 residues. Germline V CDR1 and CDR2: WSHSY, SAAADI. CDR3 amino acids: CASSESKASDEQYF. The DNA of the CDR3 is TGCGCCAGCAGTGAGTCAAAGGCCTCGGACGAGCAGTACTTC.

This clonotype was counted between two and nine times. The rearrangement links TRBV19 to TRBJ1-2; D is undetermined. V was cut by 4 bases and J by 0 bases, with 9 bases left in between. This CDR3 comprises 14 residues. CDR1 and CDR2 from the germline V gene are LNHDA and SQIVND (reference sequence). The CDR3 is CASSRTSTNYGYTF. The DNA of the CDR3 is TGTGCCAGTAGTAGGACGTCCACTAACTATGGCTACACCTTC. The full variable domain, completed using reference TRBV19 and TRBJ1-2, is DGGITQSPKYLFRKEGQNVTLSCEQNLNHDAMYWYRQDPGQGLRLIYYSQIVNDFQKGDIAEGYSVSREKKESFPLTVTSAQKNPTAFYLCASSRTSTNYGYTFGSGTRLTVV.

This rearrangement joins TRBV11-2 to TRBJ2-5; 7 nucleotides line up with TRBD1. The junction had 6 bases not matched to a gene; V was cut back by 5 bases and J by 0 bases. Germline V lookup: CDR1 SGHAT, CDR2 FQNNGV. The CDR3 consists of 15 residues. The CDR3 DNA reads TGTGCCAGCAGCACCCTGACAGGGTACCAAGAGACCCAGTACTTC. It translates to CASSTLTGYQETQYF.

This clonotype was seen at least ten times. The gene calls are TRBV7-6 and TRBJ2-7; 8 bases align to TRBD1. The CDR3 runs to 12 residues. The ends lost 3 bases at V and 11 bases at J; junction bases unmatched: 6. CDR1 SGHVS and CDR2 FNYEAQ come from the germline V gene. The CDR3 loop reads CASSFPPDREYF. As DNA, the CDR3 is TGTGCCAGCAGCTTCCCCCCGGACAGGGAGTACTTC.

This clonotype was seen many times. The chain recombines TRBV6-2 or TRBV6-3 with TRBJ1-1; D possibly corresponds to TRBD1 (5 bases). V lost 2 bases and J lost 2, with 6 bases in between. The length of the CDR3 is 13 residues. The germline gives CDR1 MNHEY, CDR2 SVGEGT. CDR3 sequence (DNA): TGTGCCAGCAGTTACAGGGACAACACTGAAGCTTTCTTT. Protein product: CASSYRDNTEAFF.

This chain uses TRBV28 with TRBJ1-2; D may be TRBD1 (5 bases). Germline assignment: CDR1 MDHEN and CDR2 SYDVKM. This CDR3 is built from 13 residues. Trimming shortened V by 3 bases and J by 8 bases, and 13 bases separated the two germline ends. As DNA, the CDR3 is TGTGCCAGCAGTTTGCACAGGTCCACGGGCTACACCTTC. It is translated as CASSLHRSTGYTF.

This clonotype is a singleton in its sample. DNA for the CDR3: TGTGCCAGCAGTGCGCCCAGGACAGGGAGGAACGAGCAGTACTTC. Protein product: CASSAPRTGRNEQYF. This rearrangement joins TRBV28 to TRBJ2-7, with 8 bases that match TRBD1. The CDR3 consists of 15 residues. Unmatched junction bases numbered 11, after V lost 5 bases and J lost 5 bases. Germline lookup yields CDR1 MDHEN and CDR2 SYDVKM. Full variable domain (outside the CDR3, taken from reference TRBV28 and TRBJ2-7): DVKVTQSSRYLVKRTGEKVFLECVQDMDHENMFWYRQDPGLGLRLIYFSYDVKMKEKGDIPEGYSVSREKKERFSLILESASTNQTSMYLCASSAPRTGRNEQYFGPGTRLTVT.

The CDR3 DNA reads TGCGCCAGCAGCCAAACAGGGGGCATTGGCTATGGCTACACCTTC. Amino acid sequence: CASSQTGGIGYGYTF. The chain carries TRBV4-3 and TRBJ1-2, with TRBD1 matching 9 bases. CDR1 is LGHNA, CDR2 YSLEER, per germline. The length of the CDR3 is 15 residues. J lost 4 bases, V lost 2 bases, and 5 bases had no gene match.

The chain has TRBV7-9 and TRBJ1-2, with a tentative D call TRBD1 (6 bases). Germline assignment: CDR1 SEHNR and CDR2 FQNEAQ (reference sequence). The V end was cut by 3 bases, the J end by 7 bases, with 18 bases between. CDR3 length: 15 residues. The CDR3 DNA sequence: TGTGCCAGCAGCTTCCTCGCGGGGGCAGACGGTGGCTACACCTTC. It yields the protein CASSFLAGADGGYTF.

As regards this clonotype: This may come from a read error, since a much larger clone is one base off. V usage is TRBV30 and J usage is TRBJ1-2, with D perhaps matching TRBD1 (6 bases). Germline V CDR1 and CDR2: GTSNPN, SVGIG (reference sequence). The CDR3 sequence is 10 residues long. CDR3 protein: CVSGVYGYTF. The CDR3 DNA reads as TGTGTCTCAGGGGTATATGGCTACACCTTC.

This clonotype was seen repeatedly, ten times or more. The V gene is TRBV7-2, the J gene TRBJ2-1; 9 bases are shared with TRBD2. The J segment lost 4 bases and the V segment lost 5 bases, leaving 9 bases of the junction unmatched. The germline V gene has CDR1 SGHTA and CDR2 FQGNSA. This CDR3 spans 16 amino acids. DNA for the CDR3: TGTGCCAGCAGCCGCCCTGGCGGGAGGGATTACAATGAGCAGTTCTTC. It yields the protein CASSRPGGRDYNEQFF.

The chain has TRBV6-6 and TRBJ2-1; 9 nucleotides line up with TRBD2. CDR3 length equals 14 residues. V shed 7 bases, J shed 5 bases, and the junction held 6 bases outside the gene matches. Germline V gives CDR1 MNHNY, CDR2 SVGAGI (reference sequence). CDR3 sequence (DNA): TGTGCCAGCACCCGCGCTAGCGGGAACAATGAGCAGTTCTTC. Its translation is CASTRASGNNEQFF.

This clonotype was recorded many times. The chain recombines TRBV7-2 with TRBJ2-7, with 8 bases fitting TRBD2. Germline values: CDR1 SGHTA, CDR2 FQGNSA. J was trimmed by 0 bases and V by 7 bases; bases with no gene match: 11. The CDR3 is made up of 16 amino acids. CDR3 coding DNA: TGTGCCAGCACCACCCGGAAGCGGGAGAGCTCCTACGAGCAGTACTTC. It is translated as CASTTRKRESSYEQYF.

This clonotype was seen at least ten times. Here the CDR3 reads CASSWGTNNYGYTF. The CDR3 DNA follows: TGTGCCAGCAGCTGGGGGACGAACAACTATGGCTACACCTTC. The rearrangement links TRBV7-2 to TRBJ1-2; a possible D gene is TRBD1 (5 bases). Germline lookup yields CDR1 SGHTA and CDR2 FQGNSA. V lost 4 bases to trimming and J lost 2 bases, with 11 bases between them. CDR3 size: 14 residues.

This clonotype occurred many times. CDR3 region: CASSASWGANVLTF. CDR3 sequence (DNA): TGTGCCAGCAGCGCCAGTTGGGGGGCCAACGTCCTGACTTTC. The genes are TRBV7-2 and TRBJ2-6; D ambiguous. The CDR3 covers 14 residues. Trimming took off 5 bases at V and 4 bases at J, with 9 bases between the two ends. Per the germline V gene, CDR1 is SGHTA and CDR2 is FQGNSA.

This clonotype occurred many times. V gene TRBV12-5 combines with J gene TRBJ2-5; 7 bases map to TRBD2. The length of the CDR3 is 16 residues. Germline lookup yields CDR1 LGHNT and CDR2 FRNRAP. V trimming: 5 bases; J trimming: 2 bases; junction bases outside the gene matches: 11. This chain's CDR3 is CASGPTGLGLQETQYF. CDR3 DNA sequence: TGTGCTAGTGGTCCAACCGGACTAGGCCTACAAGAGACCCAGTACTTC.

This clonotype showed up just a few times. The CDR3 protein is CASSLGRAPETQYF. The DNA for the CDR3 is TGCGCCAGCAGCTTGGGAAGGGCCCCAGAGACCCAGTACTTC. V gene TRBV5-1 combines with J gene TRBJ2-5, with unresolved D. The CDR3 extends over 14 amino acids. Trimming took off 0 bases at V and 4 bases at J, with 10 bases between the two ends. Germline V CDR1 and CDR2: SGHRS, YFSETQ.

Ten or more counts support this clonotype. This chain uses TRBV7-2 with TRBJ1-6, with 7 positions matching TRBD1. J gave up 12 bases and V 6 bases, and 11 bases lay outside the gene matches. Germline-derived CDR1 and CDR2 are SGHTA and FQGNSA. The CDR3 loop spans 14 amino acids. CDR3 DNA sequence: TGTGCCAGCAGGGATATACAGGGGATGCTACCCCTCCACTTT. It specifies CASRDIQGMLPLHF.

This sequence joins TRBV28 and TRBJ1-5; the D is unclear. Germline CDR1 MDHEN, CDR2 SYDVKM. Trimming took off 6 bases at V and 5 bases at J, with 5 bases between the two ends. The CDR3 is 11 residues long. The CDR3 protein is CASSHDQPQHF. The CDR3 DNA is TGTGCCAGCAGCCATGATCAGCCCCAGCATTTT.